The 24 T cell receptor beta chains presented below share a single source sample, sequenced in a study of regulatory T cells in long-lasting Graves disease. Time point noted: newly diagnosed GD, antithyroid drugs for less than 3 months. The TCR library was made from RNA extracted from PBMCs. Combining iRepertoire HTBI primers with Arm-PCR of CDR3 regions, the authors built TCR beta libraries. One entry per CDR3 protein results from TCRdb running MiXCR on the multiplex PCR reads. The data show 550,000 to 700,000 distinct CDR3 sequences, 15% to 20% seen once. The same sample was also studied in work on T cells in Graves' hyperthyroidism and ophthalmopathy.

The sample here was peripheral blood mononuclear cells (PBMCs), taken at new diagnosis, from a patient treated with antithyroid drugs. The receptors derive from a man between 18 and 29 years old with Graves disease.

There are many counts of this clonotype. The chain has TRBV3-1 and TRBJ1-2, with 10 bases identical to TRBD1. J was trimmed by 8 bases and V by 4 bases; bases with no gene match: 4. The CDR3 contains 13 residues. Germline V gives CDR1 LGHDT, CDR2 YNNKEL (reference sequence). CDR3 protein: CASSLTGGIGYTF. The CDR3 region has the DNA TGTGCCAGCAGCCTGACAGGGGGCATCGGCTACACCTTC.

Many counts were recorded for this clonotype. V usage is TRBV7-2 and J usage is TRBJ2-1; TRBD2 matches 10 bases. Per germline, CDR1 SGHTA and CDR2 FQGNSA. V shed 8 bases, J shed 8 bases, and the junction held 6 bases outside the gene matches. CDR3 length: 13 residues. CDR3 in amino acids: CASSLAGGYEQFF. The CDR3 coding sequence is TGTGCCAGCTCCTTAGCGGGAGGATATGAGCAGTTCTTC.

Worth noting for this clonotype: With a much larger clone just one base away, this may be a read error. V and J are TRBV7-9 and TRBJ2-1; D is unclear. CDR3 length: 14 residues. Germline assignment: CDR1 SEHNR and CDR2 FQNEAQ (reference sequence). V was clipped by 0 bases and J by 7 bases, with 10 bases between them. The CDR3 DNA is TGTGCCAGCAGCTTAGCTGCTGACGGGAATGAGCAGTTCTTC. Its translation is CASSLAADGNEQFF.

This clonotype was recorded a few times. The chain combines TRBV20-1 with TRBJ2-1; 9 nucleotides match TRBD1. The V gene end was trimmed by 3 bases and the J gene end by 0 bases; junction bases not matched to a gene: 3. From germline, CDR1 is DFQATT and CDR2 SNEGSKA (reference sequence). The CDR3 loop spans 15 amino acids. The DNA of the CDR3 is TGCAGTGCTAGGGGGACAGGGAGCTCCTACAATGAGCAGTTCTTC. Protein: CSARGTGSSYNEQFF.

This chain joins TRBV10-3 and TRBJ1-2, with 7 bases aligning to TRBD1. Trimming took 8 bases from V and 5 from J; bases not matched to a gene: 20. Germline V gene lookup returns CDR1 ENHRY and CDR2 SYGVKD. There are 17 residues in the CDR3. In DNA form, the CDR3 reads TGTGCCATCGCCCCCTGGAACAGGGGTGTGTCTGAATATGGCTACACCTTC. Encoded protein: CAIAPWNRGVSEYGYTF.

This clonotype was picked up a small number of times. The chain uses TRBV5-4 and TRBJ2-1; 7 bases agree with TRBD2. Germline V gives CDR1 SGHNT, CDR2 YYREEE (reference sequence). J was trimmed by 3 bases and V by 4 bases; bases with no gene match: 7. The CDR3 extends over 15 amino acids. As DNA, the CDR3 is TGTGCCAGCAGCCGGGGGGTAGCGGACTACAATGAGCAGTTCTTC. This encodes CASSRGVADYNEQFF.

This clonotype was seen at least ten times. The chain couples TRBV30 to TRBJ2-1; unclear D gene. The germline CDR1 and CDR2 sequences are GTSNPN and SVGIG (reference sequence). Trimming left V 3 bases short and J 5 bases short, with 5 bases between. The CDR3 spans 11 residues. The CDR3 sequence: CAWRIDNEQFF. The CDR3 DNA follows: TGTGCCTGGAGAATAGACAATGAGCAGTTCTTC.

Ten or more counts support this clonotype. CDR3 in DNA: TGTGCCACCAGTGATTCGGGGACGAATGAGCAGTTCTTC. It codes for CATSDSGTNEQFF. V gene TRBV24-1 combines with J gene TRBJ2-1; perhaps D is TRBD1 or TRBD2 (5 bases each). The CDR3 runs to 13 residues. The germline V gene has CDR1 KGHDR and CDR2 SFDVKD. Between the trimmed V and J ends, which lost 2 bases and 7 bases, there was a span of 8 bases.

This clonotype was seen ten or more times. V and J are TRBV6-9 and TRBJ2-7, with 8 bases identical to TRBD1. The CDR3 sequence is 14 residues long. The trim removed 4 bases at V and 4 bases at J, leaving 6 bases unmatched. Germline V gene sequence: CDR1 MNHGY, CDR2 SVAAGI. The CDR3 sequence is CASSSPGQEYEQYF. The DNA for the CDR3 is TGTGCCAGCAGTTCACCGGGACAGGAATACGAGCAGTACTTC.

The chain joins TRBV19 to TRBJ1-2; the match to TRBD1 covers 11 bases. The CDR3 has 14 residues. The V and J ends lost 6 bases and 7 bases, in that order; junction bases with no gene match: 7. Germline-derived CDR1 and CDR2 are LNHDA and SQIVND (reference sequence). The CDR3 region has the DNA TGTGCCAGTAGCGCGGGACAGGGGGTCTCTGGCTACACCTTC. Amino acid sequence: CASSAGQGVSGYTF.

CDR3 coding DNA: TGTGCCAGCAGCTTAGGGACAGGGGCCACCGGGGAGCTGTTTTTT. Encoded protein: CASSLGTGATGELFF. The J gene is TRBJ2-2, the V gene TRBV11-2; 9 bases agree with TRBD1. Per germline, CDR1 SGHAT and CDR2 FQNNGV. Trimming at V came to 1 base and at J to 4 bases, leaving 1 base not matched to a gene. The CDR3 runs 15 residues.

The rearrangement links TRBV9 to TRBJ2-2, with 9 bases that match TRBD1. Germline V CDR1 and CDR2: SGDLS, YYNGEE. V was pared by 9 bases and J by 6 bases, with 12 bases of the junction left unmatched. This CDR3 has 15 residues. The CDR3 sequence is CATAPGTGQAGELFF. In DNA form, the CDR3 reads TGTGCCACCGCCCCTGGGACAGGGCAAGCCGGGGAGCTGTTTTTT.

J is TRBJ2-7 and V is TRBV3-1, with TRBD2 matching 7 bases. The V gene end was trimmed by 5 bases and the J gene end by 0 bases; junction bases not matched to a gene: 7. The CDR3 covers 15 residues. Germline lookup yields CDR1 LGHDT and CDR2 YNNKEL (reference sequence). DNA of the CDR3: TGTGCCAGCAGCTCCCCCGGGACTATCTCCTACGAGCAGTACTTC. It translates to CASSSPGTISYEQYF.

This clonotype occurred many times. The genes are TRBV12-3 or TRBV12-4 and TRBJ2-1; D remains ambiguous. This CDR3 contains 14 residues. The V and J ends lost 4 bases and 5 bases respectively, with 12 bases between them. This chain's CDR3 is CASSSFSGDNEQFF. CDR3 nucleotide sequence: TGTGCCAGCAGTTCCTTTTCTGGGGACAATGAGCAGTTCTTC.

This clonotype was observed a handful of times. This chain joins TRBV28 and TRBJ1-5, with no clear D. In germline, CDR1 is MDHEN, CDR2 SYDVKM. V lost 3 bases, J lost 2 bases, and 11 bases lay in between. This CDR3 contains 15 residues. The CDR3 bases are TGTGCCAGCAGTTTGCCGTTGGCTGGCAATCAGCCCCAGCATTTT. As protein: CASSLPLAGNQPQHF.

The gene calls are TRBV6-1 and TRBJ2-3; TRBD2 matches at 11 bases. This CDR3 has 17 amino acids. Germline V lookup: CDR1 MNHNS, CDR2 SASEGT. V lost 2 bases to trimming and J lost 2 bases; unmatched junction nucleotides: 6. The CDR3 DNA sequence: TGTGCCAGCAGTGAAATCGGACTAGCGGGCTTCACAGATACGCAGTATTTT. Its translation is CASSEIGLAGFTDTQYF.

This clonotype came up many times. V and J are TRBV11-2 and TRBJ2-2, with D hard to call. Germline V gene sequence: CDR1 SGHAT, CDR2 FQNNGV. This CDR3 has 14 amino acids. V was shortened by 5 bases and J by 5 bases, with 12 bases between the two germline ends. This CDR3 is CASSRPARTGELFF. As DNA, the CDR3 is TGTGCCAGCAGCCGACCCGCTAGAACCGGGGAGCTGTTTTTT.

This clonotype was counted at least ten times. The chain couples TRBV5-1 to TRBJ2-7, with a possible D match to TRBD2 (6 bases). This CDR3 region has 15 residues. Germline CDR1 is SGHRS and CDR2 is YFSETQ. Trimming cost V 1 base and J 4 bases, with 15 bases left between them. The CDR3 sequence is CASSLRESSAYEQYF. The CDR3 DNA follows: TGCGCCAGCAGCTTGAGGGAGTCTAGCGCGTACGAGCAGTACTTC.

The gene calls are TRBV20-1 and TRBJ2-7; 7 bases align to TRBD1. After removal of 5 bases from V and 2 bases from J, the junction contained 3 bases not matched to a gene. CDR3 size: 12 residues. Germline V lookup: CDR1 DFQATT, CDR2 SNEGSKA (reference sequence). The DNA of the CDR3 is TGCAGTGCTCGGGACAGCCCCTACGAGCAGTACTTC. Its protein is CSARDSPYEQYF.

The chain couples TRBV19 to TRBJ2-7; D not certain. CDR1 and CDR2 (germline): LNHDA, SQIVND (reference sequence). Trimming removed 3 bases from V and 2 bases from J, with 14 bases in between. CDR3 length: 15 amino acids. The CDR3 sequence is CASSISATLAYEQYF. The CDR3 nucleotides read TGTGCCAGTAGTATCTCGGCGACTCTAGCCTACGAGCAGTACTTC.

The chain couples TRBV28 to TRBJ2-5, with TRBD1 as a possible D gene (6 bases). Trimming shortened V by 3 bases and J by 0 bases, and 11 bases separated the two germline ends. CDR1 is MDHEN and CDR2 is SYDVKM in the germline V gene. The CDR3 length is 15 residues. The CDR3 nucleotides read TGTGCCAGCAGTTTCAACAGGGAATACCAAGAGACCCAGTACTTC. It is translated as CASSFNREYQETQYF.

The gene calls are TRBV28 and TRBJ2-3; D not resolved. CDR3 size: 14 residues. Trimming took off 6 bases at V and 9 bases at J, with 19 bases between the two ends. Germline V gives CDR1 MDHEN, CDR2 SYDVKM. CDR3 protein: CASRIQSGESTQYF. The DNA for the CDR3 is TGTGCCAGCAGAATCCAGAGTGGAGAGTCCACGCAGTATTTT.

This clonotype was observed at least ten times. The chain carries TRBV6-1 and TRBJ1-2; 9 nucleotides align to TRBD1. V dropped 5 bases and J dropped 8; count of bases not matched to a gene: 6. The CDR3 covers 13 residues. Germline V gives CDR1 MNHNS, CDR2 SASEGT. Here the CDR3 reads CASSTWTGEGYTF. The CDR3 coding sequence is TGTGCCAGCAGTACTTGGACAGGGGAGGGCTACACCTTC.

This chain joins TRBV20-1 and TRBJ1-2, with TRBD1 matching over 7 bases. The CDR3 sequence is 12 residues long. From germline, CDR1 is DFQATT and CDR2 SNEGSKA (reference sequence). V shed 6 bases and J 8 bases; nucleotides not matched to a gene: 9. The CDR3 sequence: CSAPTGIGGYTF. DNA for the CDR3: TGCAGTGCACCGACAGGGATCGGCGGCTACACCTTC.